One and the same sample provided the 31 T cell receptor beta chains below, sequenced in a study of blood T cell repertoires in COVID-19. The table came from immunoSEQ multiplex PCR; TCRdb's copy has only in-frame clones and leaves some out. This sample has about 190,000 clones, with around four fifths found just once. The sequencing input was peripheral blood. These receptors originate from a human donor in a cohort sampled during active COVID-19.

The J gene is TRBJ1-2, the V gene TRBV7-8, with TRBD1 matching over 9 bases. Trimming at V came to 5 bases and at J to 3 bases, leaving 4 bases not matched to a gene. Germline V gene sequence: CDR1 SGHVS, CDR2 FQNEAQ. The CDR3 spans 14 residues. This chain's CDR3 is CASSQQGAHYGYTF. The CDR3 region has the DNA TGTGCCAGCAGCCAACAGGGGGCTCACTATGGCTACACCTTC.

V and J are TRBV2 and TRBJ2-3; D is possibly TRBD2 (5 bases). V lost 4 bases, J lost 1 base, and 15 bases lay in between. This CDR3 contains 16 residues. From germline, CDR1 is SNHLY and CDR2 FYNNEI. DNA of the CDR3: TGTGCCAGCAGTGGGGAGACGGGTCCCCGCACAGATACGCAGTATTTT. Translation gives CASSGETGPRTDTQYF. The entire variable domain, with the rest obtained from reference TRBV2 and TRBJ2-3, is as follows: EPEVTQTPSHQVTQMGQEVILRCVPISNHLYFYWYRQILGQKVEFLVSFYNNEISEKSEIFDDQFSVERPDGSNFTLKIRSTKLEDSAMYFCASSGETGPRTDTQYFGPGTRLTVL.

At least ten counts were recorded for this clone. The J gene is TRBJ2-5, the V gene TRBV19; tentative D call: TRBD2 (5 bases). The germline gives CDR1 LNHDA, CDR2 SQIVND (reference sequence). The CDR3 totals 11 residues. The ends were cut back, 8 bases at V and 9 bases at J, with 13 bases in the middle. The CDR3 reads CASGPEAAQYF. The DNA for the CDR3 is TGTGCCAGTGGGCCGGAGGCGGCCCAGTACTTC.

The rearrangement uses TRBV11-3 and TRBJ1-1; a possible D gene is TRBD1 (6 bases). Germline CDR1 reads SGHNT; CDR2 reads YENEEA. This CDR3 comprises 14 residues. Trimming left V 5 bases short and J 1 base short, with 11 bases between. CDR3 in amino acids: CASSVGAGNTEAFF. In DNA, the CDR3 is TGTGCCAGCAGCGTGGGGGCCGGGAACACTGAAGCTTTCTTT.

The gene calls are TRBV3-1 (or the pseudogene TRBV3-2) and TRBJ1-1; 7 nucleotides agree with TRBD1. CDR3 length equals 13 residues. With 4 bases clipped from V and 11 bases from J, the junction kept 10 bases outside the gene matches. Germline values: CDR1 LGHDT, CDR2 YNNKEL (reference sequence). CDR3 coding DNA: TGTGCCAGCAGCCTACCACAGGGGATCAGGGCTTTCTTT. Translation gives CASSLPQGIRAFF.

V gene TRBV27 combines with J gene TRBJ1-1, with a tentative D call TRBD1 (6 bases). Germline V lookup: CDR1 MNHEY, CDR2 SMNVEV (reference sequence). This CDR3 spans 15 amino acids. V gave up 6 bases and J gave up 1 base, with 15 bases separating them. Here the CDR3 reads CASRLGGTSNTEAFF. In nucleotides, the CDR3 is TGTGCCAGCAGGCTTGGTGGGACATCGAACACTGAAGCTTTCTTT.

This clone was counted a few times. This chain joins TRBV7-2 and TRBJ2-4; maybe TRBD1 (5 bases). This CDR3 comprises 18 residues. CDR1 and CDR2 from the germline V gene are SGHTA and FQGNSA. The ends were cut back, 5 bases at V and 0 bases at J, with 20 bases in the middle. The CDR3 DNA sequence: TGTGCCAGCAGCCCGTACATGCAGGGCGCTCTAGCCAAAAACATTCAGTACTTC. Its translation: CASSPYMQGALAKNIQYF.

The rearrangement uses TRBV5-1 and TRBJ1-6; 7 nucleotides match TRBD1. This CDR3 comprises 16 residues. V lost 3 bases and J lost 2; bases outside the gene matches: 5. CDR1 and CDR2 from the germline V gene are SGHRS and YFSETQ. The CDR3 sequence is CASSSQGRPYNSPLHF. The CDR3 nucleotides are TGCGCCAGCAGCTCACAGGGGAGGCCCTATAATTCACCCCTCCACTTT. The variable domain in full, completed from reference TRBV5-1 and TRBJ1-6, reads KAGVTQTPRYLIKTRGQQVTLSCSPISGHRSVSWYQQTPGQGLQFLFEYFSETQRNKGNFPGRFSGRQFSNSRSEMNVSTLELGDSALYLCASSSQGRPYNSPLHFGNGTRLTVT.

V usage is TRBV28 and J usage is TRBJ1-2; D remains unclear. The V gene lost 2 bases and the J gene lost 1 base, with 14 bases spanning the gap. Looked up from germline, CDR1 is MDHEN and CDR2 is SYDVKM. CDR3 size: 16 residues. This CDR3 reads CASSLRAGGYNYGYTF. The CDR3 nucleotides read TGTGCCAGCAGTTTAAGGGCGGGCGGATATAACTATGGCTACACCTTC.

The chain carries TRBV7-9 and TRBJ1-3; TRBD1 matches 7 bases. The V gene's germline CDR1 is SEHNR and CDR2 FQNEAQ (reference sequence). After removal of 6 bases from V and 5 bases from J, the junction contained 4 bases not matched to a gene. CDR3 length equals 13 residues. The CDR3 nucleotides are TGTGCCAGCAGTCCGGGACAGAGAAACACCATATATTTT. Translation gives CASSPGQRNTIYF.

This clone has a handful of counts. The rearrangement uses TRBV18 and TRBJ1-6, with 8 nucleotides matching TRBD1. Germline V gene data show CDR1 as KGHSH and CDR2 as LQKENI. J gave up 9 bases and V 3 bases, and 7 bases lay outside the gene matches. The CDR3 runs to 15 residues. DNA of the CDR3: TGTGCCAGCTCACCCGGACAGGGCCCTAGTTCACCCCTCCACTTT. Residues: CASSPGQGPSSPLHF.

This rearrangement joins TRBV5-1 to TRBJ2-6; tentative D call: TRBD1 (5 bases). Germline loops: CDR1 SGHRS, CDR2 YFSETQ. Trimming removed 5 bases from V and 2 bases from J, with 14 bases in between. The CDR3 runs 16 residues. The CDR3 bases are TGCGCCAGCAGATTGCCAGGGTTGACTGGGGCCAACGTCCTGACTTTC. Translated: CASRLPGLTGANVLTF.

This clone was observed a few times. V is TRBV9 and J is TRBJ2-2, with D maybe TRBD2 (6 bases). Germline V gene sequence: CDR1 SGDLS, CDR2 YYNGEE. Between the trimmed V and J ends, which lost 2 bases and 4 bases, there was a span of 9 bases. The CDR3 is 14 amino acids. Here the CDR3 reads CASSVISGTGELFF. The CDR3 DNA reads as TGTGCCAGCAGCGTTATTAGCGGCACCGGGGAGCTGTTTTTT.

This chain links TRBV2 with TRBJ1-6; no clear D gene. CDR1 SNHLY and CDR2 FYNNEI come from the germline V gene. This CDR3 comprises 11 residues. Trimming removed 6 bases from V and 9 bases from J, with 6 bases in between. The CDR3 here is CASREGSPLHF. The CDR3 DNA follows: TGTGCCAGCAGAGAGGGTTCACCCCTCCACTTT.

CDR3 nucleotide sequence: TGTGCCAGCAGCTTAGAGGGGGCGATTCGAGAGACCCAGTACTTC. Residues: CASSLEGAIRETQYF. The chain links TRBV7-9 to TRBJ2-5; 7 bases are a match to TRBD1. The V segment lost 1 base and the J segment 4 bases; nucleotides outside the gene matches: 6. The CDR3 is 15 residues long. Germline lookup yields CDR1 SEHNR and CDR2 FQNEAQ (reference sequence). The full variable domain, in which reference TRBV7-9 and TRBJ2-5 provide the parts outside the CDR3, is DTGVSQNPRHKITKRGQNVTFRCDPISEHNRLYWYRQTLGQGPEFLTYFQNEAQLEKSRLLSDRFSAERPKGSFSTLEIQRTEQGDSAMYLCASSLEGAIRETQYFGPGTRLLVL.

This clone was seen once. The genes are TRBV29-1 and TRBJ2-1, with 7 bases matching TRBD1. CDR1 SQVTM and CDR2 ANQGSEA come from the germline V gene. With 5 bases clipped from V and 7 bases from J, the junction kept 20 bases outside the gene matches. This CDR3 region has 17 residues. The CDR3 coding sequence is TGCAGCGTTAAGGCGAGCGACGACAGGGCTGTTAAGAATGAGCAGTTCTTC. It specifies CSVKASDDRAVKNEQFF.

This chain joins TRBV2 and TRBJ1-4; 8 bases match TRBD1. After removal of 3 bases from V and 8 bases from J, the junction contained 14 bases not matched to a gene. The CDR3 extends over 17 amino acids. The V gene's germline CDR1 is SNHLY and CDR2 FYNNEI. DNA of the CDR3: TGTGCCAGCAGTGACGTGGACAGGGCAAGAGTGCGAGAAAAACTGTTTTTT. Translating gives CASSDVDRARVREKLFF.

The DNA for the CDR3 is TGCGCCAGCAGCTTGAACAACTACAATGAGCAGTTCTTC. Protein product: CASSLNNYNEQFF. The chain employs TRBV5-1 and TRBJ2-1, with unresolved D. The CDR3 loop spans 13 amino acids. Germline loops: CDR1 SGHRS, CDR2 YFSETQ. V was clipped by 1 base and J by 3 bases, with 5 bases between them.

This clone was seen once. J is TRBJ2-1 and V is TRBV5-5; D perhaps matches TRBD1 (6 bases). The CDR3 runs 12 residues. The germline V gene encodes CDR1 SGHKS and CDR2 YYEKEE (reference sequence). V was trimmed by 2 bases and J by 9 bases, leaving 9 bases between them. DNA for the CDR3: TGTGCCAGCAGCTTTACAGGGCTTGAGCAGTTCTTC. As protein: CASSFTGLEQFF.

The genes are TRBV19 and TRBJ1-1; D may be TRBD1 (5 bases). The CDR3 spans 13 residues. The germline V and J ends were trimmed by 9 bases and 2 bases, with 13 bases remaining between them. CDR1 is LNHDA and CDR2 is SQIVND in the germline V gene (reference sequence). In nucleotides, the CDR3 is TGTGCCAGCTCAAAGACAGCAAACACTGAAGCTTTCTTT. This codes for CASSKTANTEAFF.

The chain links TRBV6-5 to TRBJ2-5; 8 positions agree with TRBD1. Germline CDR1 reads MNHEY; CDR2 reads SVGAGI. With V trimmed by 5 bases and J by 4 bases, 6 bases remained unmatched. This CDR3 has 14 residues. The CDR3 protein is CASSRGQGRETQYF. DNA for the CDR3: TGTGCCAGCAGTAGAGGACAGGGTAGAGAGACCCAGTACTTC.

The J gene is TRBJ2-2, the V gene TRBV19, with TRBD1 identical over 8 bases. This CDR3 is 15 amino acids long. Germline V gives CDR1 LNHDA, CDR2 SQIVND (reference sequence). The J segment lost 5 bases and the V segment lost 0 bases, leaving 2 bases of the junction unmatched. The CDR3 protein is CASSIERTGTGELFF. CDR3 nucleotide sequence: TGTGCCAGTAGTATAGAGAGGACAGGGACCGGGGAGCTGTTTTTT. The whole variable domain, remainder taken from reference TRBV19 and TRBJ2-2, is DGGITQSPKYLFRKEGQNVTLSCEQNLNHDAMYWYRQDPGQGLRLIYYSQIVNDFQKGDIAEGYSVSREKKESFPLTVTSAQKNPTAFYLCASSIERTGTGELFFGEGSRLTVL.

The genes are TRBV6-5 and TRBJ2-5, with D maybe TRBD2 (5 bases). Deletions cut 7 bases from V and 5 bases from J, with 11 bases between. The germline V gene encodes CDR1 MNHEY and CDR2 SVGAGI. This CDR3 contains 12 residues. CDR3 in amino acids: CASTGNGETQYF. The CDR3 bases are TGTGCCAGCACCGGGAATGGGGAGACCCAGTACTTC.

This chain joins TRBV4-2 and TRBJ2-3, with TRBD1 matching 11 bases. Germline values: CDR1 LGHNA, CDR2 YNFKEQ. CDR3 length: 19 amino acids. V trimming: 1 base; J trimming: 4 bases; junction bases outside the gene matches: 13. The CDR3 region has the DNA TGTGCCAGCAGCCAAGTCCCGGGACAGGGGGTAGGGGGAGCAGATACGCAGTATTTT. Protein sequence: CASSQVPGQGVGGADTQYF.

Here the CDR3 DNA reads TGCGCCAGCAGCCCCTCGATGACTCGCGCCCTTAATCAGCCCCAGCATTTT. Its translation: CASSPSMTRALNQPQHF. The chain carries TRBV4-1 and TRBJ1-5, with D unclear. Germline assignment: CDR1 MGHRA and CDR2 YSYEKL. This CDR3 spans 17 amino acids. V was cut by 4 bases and J by 4 bases, with 20 bases left in between.

The J gene is TRBJ2-3, the V gene TRBV19; TRBD2 matches at 9 bases. Per germline, CDR1 LNHDA and CDR2 SQIVND (reference sequence). Losses at the gene ends were 5 bases for V and 10 bases for J; bases not matched to a gene: 10. The CDR3 has 14 amino acids. CDR3 protein: CASSGVSGSASQYF. DNA for the CDR3: TGTGCCAGTAGTGGAGTTAGCGGGAGCGCCTCGCAGTATTTT.

The chain's CDR3 is CAWGGQGRLGEQYF. CDR3 bases: TGTGCCTGGGGGGGACAGGGGAGGCTGGGGGAGCAGTACTTC. The chain uses TRBV30 and TRBJ2-7, with 10 bases matching TRBD1. Losses at the gene ends were 5 bases for V and 7 bases for J; bases not matched to a gene: 11. The CDR3 spans 14 residues. Germline V gene sequence: CDR1 GTSNPN, CDR2 SVGIG (reference sequence). The whole variable domain, remainder taken from reference TRBV30 and TRBJ2-7, is SQTIHQWPATLVQPVGSPLSLECTVEGTSNPNLYWYRQAAGRGLQLLFYSVGIGQISSEVPQNLSASRPQDRQFILSSKKLLLSDSGFYLCAWGGQGRLGEQYFGPGTRLTVT.

This clone was found a few times. The rearrangement links TRBV29-1 to TRBJ2-2, with D maybe TRBD2 (6 bases). V dropped 1 base and J dropped 5 bases, with 11 bases sitting between them. This CDR3 spans 14 amino acids. Looked up from germline, CDR1 is SQVTM and CDR2 is ANQGSEA. CDR3 DNA: TGCAGCGTTGAAGGGGACTTAAGGACCGGGGAGCTGTTTTTT. Amino acid sequence: CSVEGDLRTGELFF.

This sequence joins TRBV2 and TRBJ2-7; D call uncertain. V shed 10 bases and J shed 6 bases, with 13 bases lying between them. The CDR3 runs 11 residues. CDR1 and CDR2 from the germline V gene are SNHLY and FYNNEI. CDR3 DNA sequence: TGTGCCACTACCACACTAACCGAGCAGTACTTC. Translation: CATTTLTEQYF.

In its sample, this clone was seen once. V is TRBV19 and J is TRBJ2-4; 9 bases match TRBD1. The CDR3 spans 14 residues. Losses at the gene ends were 4 bases for V and 9 bases for J; bases not matched to a gene: 7. From germline, CDR1 is LNHDA and CDR2 SQIVND (reference sequence). CDR3 sequence: CASSTAQGAGIQYF. The CDR3 DNA reads as TGTGCCAGTAGTACAGCACAGGGGGCTGGCATTCAGTACTTC.

This sequence joins TRBV7-2 and TRBJ2-1; D is uncertain. Germline CDR1 and CDR2: SGHTA and FQGNSA. CDR3 length: 13 amino acids. The V gene lost 1 base and the J gene lost 7 bases, with 8 bases spanning the gap. The CDR3 loop is CASSLDTLNEQFF. The CDR3 DNA reads as TGTGCCAGCAGCTTAGATACTTTAAATGAGCAGTTCTTC. The full variable domain, with the rest looked up from reference TRBV7-2 and TRBJ2-1, is GAGVSQSPSNKVTEKGKDVELRCDPISGHTALYWYRQSLGQGLEFLIYFQGNSAPDKSGLPSDRFSAERTGGSVSTLTIQRTQQEDSAVYLCASSLDTLNEQFFGPGTRLTVL.